Presented here are 9 T cell receptor beta chains from one specimen sequenced in a study of early T cells in non-severe SARS-CoV-2 infection. TCRdb re-called the 5' RACE reads through MiXCR, storing one row per CDR3 protein. The sample shows about 34,000 distinct CDR3 sequences, around 5.6% of them seen only once. Input material: whole blood. These receptors all come from an adult who was a healthcare worker with PCR-confirmed SARS-CoV-2 infection or an uninfected control (not recorded which).

This clonotype appeared many times. This chain joins TRBV29-1 and TRBJ2-3; D perhaps matches TRBD1 (5 bases). The CDR3 spans 12 residues. Deletions cut 6 bases from V and 5 bases from J, with 12 bases between. Germline V gives CDR1 SQVTM, CDR2 ANQGSEA. The DNA for the CDR3 is TGCAGCGTAGTATTCCAGGGAGATACGCAGTATTTT. The encoded protein is CSVVFQGDTQYF.

The gene calls are TRBV4-1 and TRBJ2-7; 9 bases agree with TRBD1. The CDR3 length is 15 residues. CDR1 and CDR2 from the germline V gene are MGHRA and YSYEKL. V lost 6 bases to trimming and J lost 5 bases; unmatched junction nucleotides: 11. In DNA form, the CDR3 reads TGCGCCAGCAGGGGTTCCGGGACAGGGACTGACGAGCAGTACTTC. This gives the protein CASRGSGTGTDEQYF.

V usage is TRBV9 and J usage is TRBJ2-5; TRBD1 aligns across 7 bases. Germline lookup yields CDR1 SGDLS and CDR2 YYNGEE. The CDR3 is 14 residues long. After removal of 6 bases from V and 4 bases from J, the junction contained 9 bases not matched to a gene. CDR3 residues: CASTRQGEGETQYF. The CDR3 DNA reads TGTGCCAGCACCCGCCAGGGGGAAGGAGAGACCCAGTACTTC.

This clonotype came up many times. The chain combines TRBV20-1 with TRBJ1-6; no clear D. There are 15 residues in the CDR3. V was trimmed by 3 bases and J by 5 bases, leaving 14 bases between them. Germline lookup yields CDR1 DFQATT and CDR2 SNEGSKA (reference sequence). CDR3 amino acids: CSASSVGPNNSPLHF. In DNA, the CDR3 is TGCAGTGCTAGCTCTGTCGGGCCAAATAATTCACCCCTCCACTTT.

There are many counts of this clonotype. V usage is TRBV4-1 and J usage is TRBJ1-1, with TRBD1 as a possible D gene (6 bases). The V and J ends lost 4 bases and 6 bases respectively, with 15 bases between them. This CDR3 has 14 residues. Germline CDR1 MGHRA, CDR2 YSYEKL. Here the CDR3 DNA reads TGCGCCAGCAGCCGGTCTACAGGGATTCCTGAAGCTTTCTTT. Amino acids: CASSRSTGIPEAFF.

There are many counts of this clonotype. The V gene is TRBV28, the J gene TRBJ1-1; maybe TRBD1 (5 bases). Trimming removed 5 bases from V and 2 bases from J, with 12 bases in between. There are 14 residues in the CDR3. Germline V gene lookup returns CDR1 MDHEN and CDR2 SYDVKM. The CDR3 nucleotides are TGTGCCAGCAGTAAGACAGATCTAAACACTGAAGCTTTCTTT. Amino acid sequence: CASSKTDLNTEAFF.

This sequence joins TRBV20-1 and TRBJ1-1, with D possibly being TRBD1 (6 bases). CDR1 is DFQATT, CDR2 SNEGSKA, per germline (reference sequence). The V end was cut by 6 bases, the J end by 0 bases, with 14 bases between. The CDR3 totals 14 residues. The DNA of the CDR3 is TGCAGTGCGCCGGACAGAAAGGTGAACACTGAAGCTTTCTTT. This gives the protein CSAPDRKVNTEAFF.

This clonotype was detected ten times or more. The rearrangement joins TRBV27 to TRBJ2-1, with TRBD1 matching over 9 bases. Looked up from germline, CDR1 is MNHEY and CDR2 is SMNVEV (reference sequence). The CDR3 is 15 residues long. The junction had 7 bases not matched to a gene; V was cut back by 5 bases and J by 5 bases. CDR3 bases: TGTGCCAGCAGTCCACACAGGGGGCAAAACAATGAGCAGTTCTTC. Its protein is CASSPHRGQNNEQFF.

Notes on this clonotype: A much larger clone lies a single base off, so this may be a read error. The chain joins TRBV28 to TRBJ1-4, with no clear D. The CDR3 consists of 13 residues. Germline V lookup: CDR1 MDHEN, CDR2 SYDVKM. CDR3 coding DNA: TGTGCCAGCAGTTTAGAGGCTCAAGGAAAACAGTTTTTT. It yields the protein CASSLEAQGKQFF.